This T cell receptor beta chain was observed in a study of vaccination effects on CD4 cells after COVID-19. About the research overall: From a couple of convalescent patients, samples were taken 16 days and one week before vaccination.

Trimming took off 2 bases at V and 1 base at J, with 11 bases between the two ends. The CDR3 contains 15 residues. The germline CDR1 and CDR2 sequences are KGHSH and LQKENI. Study-wide findings and caveats: Vaccine- and infection-induced clones showed marked clonal contraction late following vaccination.

Measured with immunoSEQ multiplex PCR; TCRdb has only the in-frame clones, and not every one. The sample gives tens of thousands of clones, approximately 78% of which show up once; around 15% is in the top ten. Notes on this clone: Its antigen is as yet unknown.

ViraFEST expansion of antigen-specific CD4+ T cells with viral peptide pools preceded sequencing. It was after 10 days of culture that CD4+ T cells were isolated. PCR-confirmed SARS-CoV-2 infection occurred in the person between March and December 2020. Every well got around 2 million PBMC, which were grown with around 10 IU/ml IL-2 and 10 ug/ml peptides. The J gene is TRBJ1-1, the V gene TRBV18; perhaps TRBD1 as D (5 bases). The receptor's source is a human donor who had a prior SARS-CoV-2 infection. This sample comprised CD4+ T cells from PBMCs cultured with HCoV-NL63 spike peptides, obtained before COVID-19 vaccination. This chain's CDR3 is CASSPRGARNTEAFF. The CDR3 nucleotides are TGTGCCAGCTCACCAAGGGGTGCTAGGAACACTGAAGCTTTCTTT.